These T cell receptor beta chains were read from a single sample in a study of PD-1 blockade in mismatch repair-deficient tumors. Libraries were prepared by immunoSEQ multiplex PCR; TCRdb keeps only in-frame clonotypes and omits some of them. The table has roughly 14,000 clones, around four fifths seen once; the top ten hold about 20%. The antigens for these receptors are not known. Sequenced here: cells cultured in vitro, sampled from a patient treated with pembrolizumab. All receptors come from an adult with mismatch repair-deficient cancer. Both conserved end residues are part of each CDR3. The order of the fields is D gene, V gene, J gene, CDR3 protein. A D gene is named only where the DNA matches it firmly.

TRBD2,TRBV5-5,TRBJ2-3,CASSGRASDTQYF
-,TRBV30,TRBJ1-2,CAWSVSGGGGYTF
-,TRBV27,TRBJ1-5,CASSFGQPQHF
TRBD2,TRBV11-1,TRBJ2-1,CASSPGTSGTYNEQFF
TRBD1,TRBV27,TRBJ1-5,CASSGQGNQPQHF
TRBD2,TRBV4-1,TRBJ2-5,CASSQVPGRAKGTQYF
-,TRBV10-2,TRBJ2-7,CASSDEGSEQYF
TRBD1,TRBV9,TRBJ2-3,CASSPGQELSDTQYF
TRBD1,TRBV19,TRBJ1-5,CASSKAQGAGNQPQHF
-,TRBV29-1,TRBJ2-5,CSSWGPRETQYF
TRBD1,TRBV9,TRBJ2-2,CASSTRTGATGELFF
-,TRBV5-7,TRBJ2-1,CASSLFPRDEQFF
-,TRBV5-1,TRBJ2-1,CASSLASLASYNEQFF
-,TRBV19,TRBJ2-5,CASSAGQAETQYF
-,TRBV9,TRBJ2-7,CASSPRGGLTGIYEQYF
-,TRBV19,TRBJ1-5,CASSIIWGGSNQPQHF
-,TRBV5-1,TRBJ1-1,CASSLLTENTEAFF
-,TRBV27,TRBJ1-1,CASSWGRVNTEAFF
TRBD2,TRBV7-3,TRBJ2-1,CASSPPGTSGRGEQFF
-,TRBV28,TRBJ2-3,CASSLAPPLLAQYF
TRBD2,TRBV5-4,TRBJ2-7,CASSPPLADSYEQYF
TRBD1,TRBV19,TRBJ2-7,CASSPTGRLYEQYF
-,TRBV14,TRBJ1-1,CASSHSRNTEAFF
TRBD2,TRBV5-1,TRBJ2-5,CASSLGALAGGRETQYF
-,TRBV4-1,TRBJ2-7,CASSPGLANTYEQYF
-,TRBV7-2,TRBJ1-1,CASSLLTGNTEAFF
-,TRBV12-5,TRBJ1-2,CASGLVTTGGYGYTF
-,TRBV9,TRBJ2-3,CASSVGFTDTQYF
TRBD1,TRBV28,TRBJ1-2,CASSSLGTGVVYGYTF
-,TRBV11-1,TRBJ2-1,CASSLAYRAEQFF
-,TRBV27,TRBJ2-3,CASSLERPRDTQYF
-,TRBV9,TRBJ1-1,CASSVVPSGDEAFF
TRBD2,TRBV5-1,TRBJ2-1,CASSLEAGGGYNEQFF